This T cell receptor beta chain stems from a study of blood T cell repertoires in COVID-19. Study-wide context: There were acute and convalescent COVID-19 samples, and they came from the United States, Italy and Spain. PBMCs, B-cell-depleted T cells, or T cells provided the cDNA or gDNA that made up the material.

The length of the CDR3 is 15 residues. V lost 0 bases to trimming and J lost 4 bases, with 10 bases between them. Germline loops: CDR1 MGHRA, CDR2 YSYEKL. Original analysis: Estimation of nucleated cell counts relied on the amplification of reference gene primers. Assay used: immunoSEQ multiplex PCR; TCRdb lists only in-frame clones, some missing. V and J calls and clone size are as listed in that table; D and trimming were resolved from the DNA. The data show approximately 50,000 clones, roughly nine tenths seen once. The gene calls are TRBV4-1 and TRBJ1-5; no clear D. The sample was peripheral blood. This receptor was taken from a woman of 80 years or more with acute or convalescent COVID-19. CDR3 nucleotide sequence: TGCGCCAGCAGCCAAGAAAATACAGCAAATCAGCCCCAGCATTTT. It encodes CASSQENTANQPQHF.